This T cell receptor (beta chain) stems from a study of regulatory T cells in long-lasting Graves disease. Study results and limitations: Sampling was limited to peripheral blood rather than thyroid tissue. Persistent patients shared more public clonotypes (approximately 2,800) than new patients (nearly 1,000).

Time point denoted: persistent/refractory GD, antithyroid drugs over 5 years with positive TRAb. The TCR library was made from RNA extracted from PBMCs. According to the study, TCR beta libraries were built with iRepertoire HTBI primers and CDR3-region Arm-PCR. TCRdb re-called the multiplex PCR reads through MiXCR, storing one row per CDR3 protein. The profile covers 600,000 to 850,000 distinct CDR3 sequences, with around 32% appearing a single time and around 42% taken by the ten largest. The CDR3 length is 13 residues. The V gene lost 4 bases and the J gene lost 6 bases, with 9 bases spanning the gap. From germline, CDR1 is SGHAT and CDR2 FQNNGV. In the case of this clonotype: As yet, its antigen is unknown.

This sequence joins TRBV11-2 and TRBJ2-2, with D hard to call. The TCR comes from a female donor with Graves disease. The sample consisted of peripheral blood mononuclear cells (PBMCs), taken when the disease was refractory, from a patient treated with antithyroid drugs. The CDR3 spells CASSSGISGELFF. As DNA, the CDR3 is TGTGCCAGCAGCTCTGGGATCTCCGGGGAGCTGTTTTTT.